A selection of T cell receptor beta chains follows, all from one sample in a study of blood T cell repertoires in COVID-19. Sequenced by immunoSEQ multiplex PCR; TCRdb stores in-frame clones only, minus some. Seen here are about 140,000 clones, approximately 88% observed once, and the top ten hold approximately 5.1%. The sequencing input was PBMCs or T cells enriched from blood (not recorded which). The source is a man aged 70 or older who had been exposed to COVID-19. CDR3s include the opening cysteine and the closing phenylalanine or tryptophan. A D gene is named only where the DNA matches it firmly. Expanded clones are given a class, and other clones once, few, many or no size at all.

CASSPRGVDTQYF | TGTGCCAGCAGCCCCAGGGGAGTAGATACGCAGTATTTT | TRBJ2-3 | TRBV11-3 | . | once
CASSLDAGETQYF | TGTGCCAGCAGCTTGGACGCGGGAGAGACCCAGTACTTC | TRBJ2-5 | TRBV5-4 | . | .
CASRTPPANYGYTF | TGTGCCAGTAGAACCCCCCCGGCTAACTATGGCTACACCTTC | TRBJ1-2 | TRBV19 | . | .
CASKTLGLDSDTQYF | TGCGCCAGCAAAACCCTAGGACTAGACTCAGATACGCAGTATTTT | TRBJ2-3 | TRBV5-1 | TRBD2 | .
CASSPSGGAATDTQYF | TGTGCCAGTAGTCCAAGCGGGGGGGCCGCAACAGATACGCAGTATTTT | TRBJ2-3 | TRBV19 | TRBD2 | .
CASSTPGQPGGGYTF | TGCGCCAGCAGCACACCGGGACAGCCGGGTGGTGGCTACACCTTC | TRBJ1-2 | TRBV5-1 | TRBD1 | .
CASSPGPYEQYF | TGCGCCAGCAGTCCAGGGCCCTACGAGCAGTACTTC | TRBJ2-7 | TRBV4-1 | . | .
CASTGQGRANYGYTF | TGTGCCAGTACCGGACAGGGGAGAGCTAACTATGGCTACACCTTC | TRBJ1-2 | TRBV19 | TRBD1 | once
CASSLTIGQGQGTEAFF | TGCGCCAGCAGCCTCACGATAGGACAGGGGCAGGGGACTGAAGCTTTCTTT | TRBJ1-1 | TRBV4-3 | TRBD1 | once
CASRATGQGNSPLHF | TGTGCCAGCAGAGCGACAGGCCAGGGCAATTCACCCCTCCACTTT | TRBJ1-6 | TRBV25-1 | . | .
CASSPGTSGSEQFF | TGTGCCAGCAGCCCAGGGACTAGCGGAAGTGAGCAGTTCTTC | TRBJ2-1 | TRBV7-3 | TRBD2 | .
CASSLSGRYSTDTQYF | TGCGCCAGCAGCTTGAGTGGCAGGTATAGCACAGATACGCAGTATTTT | TRBJ2-3 | TRBV5-1 | . | few
CASSPGPEGGYTF | TGTGCCAGCAGTCCGGGACCGGAGGGTGGCTACACCTTC | TRBJ1-2 | TRBV9 | . | few
CASSRDRFTSYNEQFF | TGTGCCAGTAGTCGGGACAGGTTCACCTCCTACAATGAGCAGTTCTTC | TRBJ2-1 | TRBV19 | TRBD1 | few
CASSPGQGGVEQYF | TGTGCCAGCTCCCCGGGACAGGGGGGGGTCGAGCAGTACTTC | TRBJ2-7 | TRBV18 | TRBD1 | few
CASSLSWTTMSQPQHF | TGTGCCAGCAGCCTTTCGTGGACGACTATGAGTCAGCCCCAGCATTTT | TRBJ1-5 | TRBV7-2 | . | few
CASSVTPQMKQFF | TGTGCCAGCAGCGTTACTCCTCAAATGAAGCAGTTCTTC | TRBJ2-1 | TRBV5-4 | . | .
CASSLTENSYEQYF | TGCGCCAGCAGCCTTACAGAGAACTCCTACGAGCAGTACTTC | TRBJ2-7 | TRBV5-1 | . | .
CASSQGPRATNEKLFF | TGCGCCAGCAGCCAAGGCCCGAGGGCAACTAATGAAAAACTGTTTTTT | TRBJ1-4 | TRBV5-1 | . | .
CATSGQTGGGNTIYF | TGTGCCACCAGCGGCCAGACAGGCGGCGGAAACACCATATATTTT | TRBJ1-3 | TRBV15 | . | once
CASSYSTGISQPQHF | TGTGCCAGCAGTTACTCTACCGGGATAAGTCAGCCCCAGCATTTT | TRBJ1-5 | TRBV6-5 | . | .
CASSFRQGTEAFF | TGTGCCAGCAGTTTTCGACAGGGGACTGAAGCTTTCTTT | TRBJ1-1 | TRBV2 | TRBD1 | .
CASSPSVGASPYEQYF | TGTGCCAGCAGCCCCAGCGTTGGGGCTTCACCCTACGAGCAGTACTTC | TRBJ2-7 | TRBV5-5 | . | .
CAISEPLRDSDLTFSYNEQFF | TGTGCCATCAGTGAGCCCCTCCGGGACAGCGACCTCACTTTTTCCTACAATGAGCAGTTCTTC | TRBJ2-1 | TRBV10-3 | TRBD1 | .
CASTPAGADYGYTF | TGTGCCAGCACCCCCGCAGGGGCCGACTATGGCTACACCTTC | TRBJ1-2 | TRBV11-2 | . | .
CASSVLTLAINEQFF | TGTGCCAGCAGCGTCTTAACCCTAGCGATCAATGAGCAGTTCTTC | TRBJ2-1 | TRBV9 | . | .
CASSLGTDRVGNTIYF | TGTGCCAGCAGCTTGGGTACAGACAGGGTTGGAAACACCATATATTTT | TRBJ1-3 | TRBV7-6 | TRBD1 | .
CASSGEGFTNYGYTF | TGCGCCAGCAGTGGGGAGGGATTTACGAACTATGGCTACACCTTC | TRBJ1-2 | TRBV10-2 | . | .
CASSLDRGGGYEQYF | TGTGCCAGCAGCCTAGACAGGGGAGGGGGCTACGAGCAGTACTTC | TRBJ2-7 | TRBV28 | . | .
CASSPTGNPVYEQYF | TGTGCCAGCAGTCCCACAGGGAACCCCGTCTACGAGCAGTACTTC | TRBJ2-7 | TRBV28 | . | .
CASISGGNSPLHF | TGTGCCAGCATCTCAGGTGGGAATTCACCCCTCCACTTT | TRBJ1-6 | TRBV28 | . | .
CASSEVDRRTNYGYTF | TGTGCCAGCAGTGAAGTTGACAGGCGAACTAACTATGGCTACACCTTC | TRBJ1-2 | TRBV6-1 | . | once
CASSSGGGTRGYTF | TGTGCCAGCAGTTCAGGGGGCGGGACGCGGGGCTACACCTTC | TRBJ1-2 | TRBV11-2 | TRBD1 | .
CASSEQGSSPLHF | TGTGCCAGCAGCGAACAGGGGTCGTCACCCCTCCACTTT | TRBJ1-6 | TRBV21-1 | . | .
CASSLTGAVTDTQYF | TGTGCCAGTAGTTTAACAGGGGCGGTCACAGATACGCAGTATTTT | TRBJ2-3 | TRBV19 | TRBD1 | .
CASSLGASYNEQFF | TGTGCCAGCAGCTTAGGGGCGTCCTACAATGAGCAGTTCTTC | TRBJ2-1 | TRBV11-2 | . | .
CASSLAQGNEQYF | TGCGCCAGCAGCTTGGCACAGGGCAACGAGCAGTACTTC | TRBJ2-7 | TRBV5-1 | . | .